This is a list of T cell receptor beta chains from one sample in a study of breast tumors, draining lymph nodes, adjacent tissues. One entry per CDR3 protein results from TCRdb running MiXCR on the multiplex PCR reads. This sample has 200,000 or so distinct CDR3 sequences, with 30% to 40% found just once. The sample comprised axillary lymph node tissue. These receptor sequences come from a female donor with breast cancer. Some clones in this sample may be carry-over from other donors' samples. Both conserved end residues are trimmed from each CDR3. Clone size is stated in some rows and not others, as once, few, many or a class when expanded.

v_call: TRBV3-1; j_call: TRBJ2-1; clone_size: many; cdr3_aa: ASSLQGGSSYNEQF
v_call: TRBV20-1; j_call: TRBJ2-4; clone_size: many; cdr3_aa: SARENQKGLAKNIQY
v_call: TRBV12-3/TRBV12-4; j_call: TRBJ1-3; clone_size: many; cdr3_aa: ASSTNRVENTIY
v_call: TRBV5-6; j_call: TRBJ2-1; clone_size: many; cdr3_aa: ASTSWGEQF
v_call: TRBV5-8; j_call: TRBJ2-3; clone_size: many; cdr3_aa: ASKFGSTDTQY
v_call: TRBV20-1; j_call: TRBJ1-4; clone_size: many; cdr3_aa: SALKGMGGELF
v_call: TRBV7-2; j_call: TRBJ1-3; clone_size: NA; cdr3_aa: ASSLGEDSGNTIY
v_call: TRBV19; j_call: TRBJ1-5; clone_size: many; cdr3_aa: ASSLTGSPPQPQH
v_call: TRBV20-1; j_call: TRBJ2-5; clone_size: many; cdr3_aa: SARVGQGGQETQY
v_call: TRBV7-9; j_call: TRBJ2-1; clone_size: NA; cdr3_aa: ASSFTGATYNEQF
v_call: TRBV5-8; j_call: TRBJ2-1; clone_size: NA; cdr3_aa: ASSLWGPGANEQF
v_call: TRBV29-1; j_call: TRBJ2-7; clone_size: many; cdr3_aa: SVEEPSEGEQY
v_call: TRBV6-5; j_call: TRBJ1-1; clone_size: NA; cdr3_aa: ASSERSNTEAF
v_call: TRBV19; j_call: TRBJ2-6; clone_size: NA; cdr3_aa: ATLDRASGANVLT
v_call: TRBV9; j_call: TRBJ2-2; clone_size: NA; cdr3_aa: ASRGGELF
v_call: TRBV25-1; j_call: TRBJ1-4; clone_size: many; cdr3_aa: ASSGGGSVEKLF
v_call: TRBV5-6; j_call: TRBJ1-4; clone_size: few; cdr3_aa: ASSRDRAKTNEKLF
v_call: TRBV13; j_call: TRBJ2-6; clone_size: many; cdr3_aa: ASSLASSGANVLT
v_call: TRBV5-6; j_call: TRBJ2-5; clone_size: many; cdr3_aa: ASSSEQGTVAETQY
v_call: TRBV6-6; j_call: TRBJ1-2; clone_size: NA; cdr3_aa: ASSHGRPPNYGYT
v_call: TRBV6-2/TRBV6-3; j_call: TRBJ2-1; clone_size: NA; cdr3_aa: ASRASGLVTNEQL
v_call: TRBV28; j_call: TRBJ2-3; clone_size: few; cdr3_aa: ASSPLAVSTDTQY
v_call: TRBV30; j_call: TRBJ1-5; clone_size: NA; cdr3_aa: AWSAVSNQPQH
v_call: TRBV20-1; j_call: TRBJ2-7; clone_size: NA; cdr3_aa: SARGQEVEQY
v_call: TRBV7-6; j_call: TRBJ2-3; clone_size: NA; cdr3_aa: ASRRTSGGSTDTQY